This T cell receptor (beta chain) appears in the sequencing data of a study of cytomegalovirus exposure and HLA in healthy donors. The primer mix had 60 Vbeta and 13 Jbeta primers. Clones were sequenced by immunoSEQ multiplex PCR, and TCRdb holds only the in-frame ones, with some missing. The table shows roughly 150,000 clones, with 70% to 80% occurring only once. The CDR3 is 17 amino acids. The germline CDR1 and CDR2 sequences are KGHSH and LQKENI. V was shortened by 3 bases and J by 3 bases, with 17 bases between the two germline ends. The sequenced sample was PBMCs. The origin of this receptor is a man younger than 40 in good health and CMV-seronegative. The chain links TRBV18 to TRBJ1-4, with D unclear. The CDR3 reads CASSPYDPAGANEKLFF. CDR3 bases: TGTGCCAGCTCACCTTATGACCCCGCCGGGGCTAATGAAAAACTGTTTTTT.